A single sample gave rise to the 9 T cell receptor beta chains below, sequenced in a study of blood T cell repertoires in COVID-19. The method was immunoSEQ multiplex PCR; TCRdb's version includes in-frame clones alone and lacks a portion of them. This sample has about 210,000 clones; about four fifths occur once, and the top ten carry roughly 7%. Sequencing was carried out using peripheral blood. Receptors originate from a woman of 80 years or more with COVID-19, enrolled during active disease.

The V call is TRBV9, the J call TRBJ2-1, with TRBD1 as a possible D gene (5 bases). Trimming cost V 4 bases and J 7 bases, with 18 bases left between them. CDR3 size: 15 residues. Germline V lookup: CDR1 SGDLS, CDR2 YYNGEE. The CDR3 nucleotides read TGTGCCAGCAGCTTAAGGGGCTACCCCGGGAATGAGCAGTTCTTC. Its translation is CASSLRGYPGNEQFF.

The chain couples TRBV14 to TRBJ2-4, with D perhaps TRBD1 (6 bases). Trimming stripped 1 base from V and 2 bases from J, with 9 bases between. This CDR3 is 15 amino acids long. CDR1 SGHDN and CDR2 FVKESK come from the germline V gene. The CDR3 reads CASSQVQGTKNIQYF. The CDR3 DNA is TGTGCCAGCAGCCAAGTACAGGGAACCAAAAACATTCAGTACTTC.

The chain recombines TRBV12-3 or TRBV12-4 with TRBJ1-1, with 7 positions matching TRBD1. V was pared by 3 bases and J by 7 bases, with 5 bases of the junction left unmatched. CDR3 length: 13 residues. In nucleotides, the CDR3 is TGTGCCAGCAGTTTCTATGACAGGGATGAAGCTTTCTTT. This codes for CASSFYDRDEAFF.

V and J are TRBV7-9 and TRBJ1-4; the D gene is possibly TRBD1 (6 bases). This CDR3 is 14 amino acids long. The V gene's germline CDR1 is SEHNR and CDR2 FQNEAQ (reference sequence). Between the trimmed V and J ends, which lost 3 bases and 6 bases, there was a span of 11 bases. The CDR3 DNA is TGTGCCAGCAGCTTGGGAGGGGGAGATGAAAAACTGTTTTTT. Translated, it gives CASSLGGGDEKLFF.

This rearrangement joins TRBV5-1 to TRBJ2-1, with 8 bases fitting TRBD2. This CDR3 is built from 14 residues. Losses at the gene ends were 4 bases for V and 0 bases for J; bases not matched to a gene: 0. The germline CDR1 and CDR2 sequences are SGHRS and YFSETQ. The CDR3 loop reads CASSGTSSYNEQFF. The CDR3, as DNA: TGCGCCAGCAGCGGGACTAGCTCCTACAATGAGCAGTTCTTC.

The rearrangement links TRBV7-9 to TRBJ2-1; tentative D call: TRBD1 (6 bases). Germline V gene sequence: CDR1 SEHNR, CDR2 FQNEAQ (reference sequence). V lost 5 bases, J lost 15 bases, and 14 bases lay in between. The CDR3 spans 11 residues. CDR3 sequence (DNA): TGTGCCAGCAGCAAGGGCAGGGGCCCGTTCTTC. It specifies CASSKGRGPFF. The whole variable domain, filled in from reference TRBV7-9 and TRBJ2-1, reads DTGVSQNPRHKITKRGQNVTFRCDPISEHNRLYWYRQTLGQGPEFLTYFQNEAQLEKSRLLSDRFSAERPKGSFSTLEIQRTEQGDSAMYLCASSKGRGPFFGPGTRLTVL.

The chain carries TRBV19 and TRBJ1-6, with 9 positions matching TRBD1. The CDR3 has 14 amino acids. V was clipped by 0 bases and J by 10 bases; unmatched bases: 1. Germline CDR1 reads LNHDA; CDR2 reads SQIVND (reference sequence). CDR3 sequence reads: CASSIEGTGSPLHF. CDR3 DNA sequence: TGTGCCAGTAGTATAGAAGGGACAGGGTCACCCCTCCACTTT.

V and J are TRBV20-1 and TRBJ1-5, with unresolved D. Germline V gives CDR1 DFQATT, CDR2 SNEGSKA (reference sequence). The CDR3 sequence is 12 residues long. V was clipped by 3 bases and J by 2 bases, with 5 bases between them. This CDR3 reads CSASQGNQPQHF. CDR3 nucleotide sequence: TGCAGTGCTAGTCAGGGCAATCAGCCCCAGCATTTT.

This sequence joins TRBV6-5 and TRBJ2-3; maybe TRBD2 (6 bases). There are 14 residues in the CDR3. V was trimmed by 2 bases and J by 5 bases, leaving 11 bases between them. CDR1 is MNHEY, CDR2 SVGAGI, per germline. The CDR3 nucleotides are TGTGCCAGCAGTTACGGGGGAGGTGAAGATACGCAGTATTTT. Translating gives CASSYGGGEDTQYF.